This T cell receptor (beta chain) is from a study of blood T cells in healthy people across ages. The use of a sample-barcoded 5' primer and a J-beta primer mix characterized a second PCR of roughly 6 to 11 cycles. Per sample, CDR3-containing paired-end reads numbered at least 2.5 million. Each CDR3 protein gets one entry after TCRdb re-called the 5' RACE reads with MiXCR. The sample lists roughly 1,800,000 distinct CDR3 sequences, approximately 50% occurring once. The CDR3 runs 19 residues. Germline CDR1 SGDLS, CDR2 YYNGEE. Study results and limitations: Naive T cell percentage showed a strong correlation with TCR beta diversity.

A few counts support this clonotype. Its matching antigen is unknown. Sequence at one end of the junction differs from germline and may be a read error. Sequencing used blood. This chain connects TRBV9 to TRBJ2-3, with TRBD1 matching over 8 bases. This clonotype originated in a woman between 40 and 55 years old in good health. CDR3: CASSEGRDRGRGPPDTQYF. CDR3 DNA: TGTGCAAGCAGCGAGGGGAGAGACAGGGGCCGCGGCCCCCCAGATACGCAGTATTTT.